The 21 T cell receptor beta chains listed next were all sequenced from one sample in a study of Graves' ophthalmopathy and Graves' hyperthyroidism (dated by TCRdb to between 2017 and 2018). These reads were obtained on an Illumina HiSeq 2000. TCR beta CDR3 regions were amplified from RNA transcripts for repertoire sequencing. A first-round RT-PCR used HTBI primers with the Qiagen OneStep RT-PCR kit, followed by a second-round multiplex PCR, size selection and purification. TCRdb ran its own pipeline on the public reads, namely fastp trimming at Q25 and MiXCR clone calling, and kept in-frame beta chains. Every distinct CDR3 protein forms one entry, paired with its most common genes and DNA. This sample gives nearly 400,000 distinct CDR3 sequences in total; approximately 20% of them show up just once. 1.6% of the sample belongs to the ten largest clones. Sequencing input: peripheral blood. Receptors were obtained from a woman aged 18-29 years with Graves' ophthalmopathy. Donor details come from another sample of the same person, matched by shared clones.

The chain links TRBV7-2 to TRBJ2-2; D unresolved. There are 15 residues in the CDR3. Germline assignment: CDR1 SGHTA and CDR2 FQGNSA. Trimming stripped 4 bases from V and 2 bases from J, with 11 bases between. The CDR3 nucleotides read TGTGCCAGCAGCTGGTTAGCAGTTAACACCGGGGAGCTGTTTTTT. Translated, it gives CASSWLAVNTGELFF.

This clonotype was seen ten or more times. V and J are TRBV2 and TRBJ1-1; tentative D call: TRBD1 (6 bases). Germline-derived CDR1 and CDR2 are SNHLY and FYNNEI. V shed 9 bases and J shed 0 bases, with 11 bases lying between them. The CDR3 has 13 amino acids. The CDR3 bases are TGTGCCAGGGGGGCCGGGATGAACACTGAAGCTTTCTTT. It translates to CARGAGMNTEAFF.

V gene TRBV7-3 combines with J gene TRBJ2-7; TRBD2 is a possible D gene (7 bases). Germline V gene lookup returns CDR1 SGHTA and CDR2 FQGTGA. The CDR3 contains 15 residues. V was cut by 2 bases and J by 2 bases, with 13 bases left in between. CDR3 DNA sequence: TGTGCCAGCAGCTTATCTCCGGGGGGCACCTACGAGCAGTACTTC. Translating gives CASSLSPGGTYEQYF.

This clonotype was counted ten times or more. A junction end diverges from the germline sequence, so it may reflect a read error. V usage is TRBV7-7 and J usage is TRBJ2-2; 10 bases line up with TRBD2. The CDR3 is made up of 16 amino acids. The germline CDR1 and CDR2 sequences are SSHAT and FNYEAQ (reference sequence). CDR3 residues: CASSLESGRAGGELFF. The DNA for the CDR3 is TGTGCTAGCAGCTTAGAGAGCGGGAGGGCCGGCGGGGAGCTGTTTTTT.

This clonotype occurred many times. The CDR3 DNA reads TGTGCCAGCAGCTGGGACAGAGATAATCAGCCCCAGCATTTT. Protein product: CASSWDRDNQPQHF. The chain employs TRBV28 and TRBJ1-5; 7 bases fit TRBD1. V dropped 6 bases and J dropped 4; count of bases not matched to a gene: 6. The CDR3 length is 14 residues. CDR1 is MDHEN and CDR2 is SYDVKM in the germline V gene.

This clonotype was picked up many times. The genes are TRBV20-1 and TRBJ1-1, with TRBD1 matching over 7 bases. Germline values: CDR1 DFQATT, CDR2 SNEGSKA (reference sequence). The CDR3 runs 15 residues. V was pared by 5 bases and J by 2 bases, with 11 bases of the junction left unmatched. The CDR3, as DNA: TGCAGTGCTCTCTCCTGGGACAGTTTTAACACTGAAGCTTTCTTT. Protein: CSALSWDSFNTEAFF.

This clonotype was counted between two and nine times. The rearrangement joins TRBV4-3 to TRBJ2-2, with no clear D. Germline CDR1 is LGHNA and CDR2 is YSLEER. The V gene lost 0 bases and the J gene lost 6 bases, with 20 bases spanning the gap. This CDR3 has 18 residues. The CDR3 is CASSQDYRSSYQAGELFF. DNA of the CDR3: TGCGCCAGCAGCCAAGACTATCGGTCGAGCTATCAGGCCGGGGAGCTGTTTTTT.

Many counts were recorded for this clonotype. The V and J genes are TRBV25-1 and TRBJ1-5, with TRBD1 as a possible D gene (6 bases). V gave up 5 bases and J gave up 7 bases, with 12 bases separating them. The CDR3 totals 13 residues. The germline V gene has CDR1 MGHDK and CDR2 SYGVNS. The CDR3 DNA reads as TGTGCCAGCAGTACAGGGTTGCGCCAGCCCCAGCATTTT. It is translated as CASSTGLRQPQHF.

V is TRBV6-1 and J is TRBJ2-7, with 11 positions matching TRBD1. This CDR3 spans 13 amino acids. After removal of 8 bases from V and 6 bases from J, the junction contained 6 bases not matched to a gene. CDR1 and CDR2 from the germline V gene are MNHNS and SASEGT. In DNA, the CDR3 is TGTGCCAGCTGGGGACAGGGGGGACGCGAGCAGTACTTC. Its translation is CASWGQGGREQYF.

This sequence joins TRBV20-1 and TRBJ2-2, with TRBD2 as a possible D gene (6 bases). Germline V CDR1 and CDR2: DFQATT, SNEGSKA (reference sequence). This CDR3 has 15 amino acids. V lost 0 bases, J lost 4 bases, and 12 bases lay in between. The CDR3 sequence is CSARDVRESTGELFF. DNA for the CDR3: TGCAGTGCTAGAGATGTACGGGAGTCCACCGGGGAGCTGTTTTTT.

In its sample, this clonotype was seen many times. This chain connects TRBV5-1 to TRBJ2-7; TRBD1 aligns across 8 bases. Trimming cost V 0 bases and J 6 bases; bases outside gene matches: 14. The CDR3 loop spans 17 amino acids. Per the germline V gene, CDR1 is SGHRS and CDR2 is YFSETQ. CDR3 loop: CASSLAFRTGLSGEQYF. DNA for the CDR3: TGCGCCAGCAGCTTGGCCTTCAGGACAGGGCTTTCTGGCGAGCAGTACTTC.

The chain recombines TRBV7-8 with TRBJ1-6; D might be TRBD1 (5 bases). Germline V lookup: CDR1 SGHVS, CDR2 FQNEAQ. V was trimmed by 3 bases and J by 10 bases, leaving 13 bases between them. This CDR3 contains 14 residues. The chain's CDR3 is CASSLRGVGSPLHF. The DNA for the CDR3 is TGTGCCAGCAGCTTGAGGGGAGTAGGGTCACCCCTCCACTTT.

This clonotype was found many times. Here the CDR3 reads CASAGAETQYF. CDR3 nucleotide sequence: TGTGCCAGCGCCGGAGCAGAGACCCAGTACTTC. This chain connects TRBV12-3 or TRBV12-4 to TRBJ2-5; D is unclear. This CDR3 is built from 11 residues. The V end was cut by 8 bases, the J end by 4 bases, with 8 bases between.

Many counts were recorded for this clonotype. The chain recombines TRBV6-2 or TRBV6-3 with TRBJ2-1; D remains ambiguous. The germline CDR1 and CDR2 sequences are MNHEY and SVGEGT. There are 11 residues in the CDR3. V lost 6 bases and J 4 bases, leaving 4 bases between the germline ends. For the CDR3, the DNA is TGTGCCAGCAGAAAATACAATGAGCAGTTCTTC. Its protein is CASRKYNEQFF.

The chain uses TRBV7-8 and TRBJ1-2; the D is unclear. The CDR3 is 14 amino acids. With 2 bases removed from V and 6 bases from J, the gap between germline ends came to 13 bases. The germline CDR1 and CDR2 sequences are SGHVS and FQNEAQ. In DNA, the CDR3 is TGTGCCAGCAGCTTAATCGGGTTTGGGCATGGCTACACCTTC. Protein product: CASSLIGFGHGYTF.

Many counts were recorded for this clonotype. V usage is TRBV20-1 and J usage is TRBJ1-6; D is uncertain. CDR3 size: 13 residues. V lost 7 bases, J lost 9 bases, and 16 bases lay in between. Germline CDR1 is DFQATT and CDR2 is SNEGSKA (reference sequence). CDR3 residues: CSVRSFASSPLHF. The CDR3 DNA is TGCAGTGTCCGGAGTTTCGCAAGTTCACCCCTCCACTTT.

This clonotype was picked up many times. This chain connects TRBV15 to TRBJ1-3; a weak D match, TRBD1 (6 bases). Germline CDR1 LNHNV, CDR2 YYDKDF (reference sequence). The CDR3 is 18 residues long. V was pared by 0 bases and J by 0 bases, with 15 bases between. The chain's CDR3 is CATSRDGLQGLSGNTIYF. The CDR3 bases are TGTGCCACCAGCAGAGATGGGCTCCAGGGGCTCTCTGGAAACACCATATATTTT.

This chain joins TRBV6-1 and TRBJ2-2, with D unresolved. The V end was cut by 4 bases, the J end by 3 bases, with 12 bases between. The germline gives CDR1 MNHNS, CDR2 SASEGT. This CDR3 comprises 15 residues. The CDR3 spells CASSVGRPHTGELFF. CDR3 in DNA: TGTGCCAGCAGTGTAGGCCGGCCCCACACCGGGGAGCTGTTTTTT.

This clonotype showed up many times. This chain links TRBV9 with TRBJ2-5, with no clear D. The V gene's germline CDR1 is SGDLS and CDR2 YYNGEE. The CDR3 loop spans 14 amino acids. V gave up 6 bases and J gave up 1 base, with 13 bases separating them. Here the CDR3 DNA reads TGTGCCAGCACCACGGACCCTTTCCAAGAGACCCAGTACTTC. This encodes CASTTDPFQETQYF.

This clonotype was counted at least ten times. The CDR3 DNA reads as TGTGCCACCAGTGGCGGACAGGGGGCGAGCTCCCAAGAGACCCAGTACTTC. It translates to CATSGGQGASSQETQYF. V usage is TRBV24-1 and J usage is TRBJ2-5, with 11 bases aligning to TRBD1. The CDR3 is 17 amino acids. The ends lost 5 bases at V and 1 base at J; junction bases unmatched: 8. Germline CDR1 reads KGHDR; CDR2 reads SFDVKD.

This clonotype showed up many times. The chain employs TRBV12-3 or TRBV12-4 and TRBJ1-3, with no clear D. The V gene lost 10 bases and the J gene lost 7 bases, with 17 bases spanning the gap. The CDR3 extends over 13 amino acids. The CDR3 is CATGRVPTNTIYF. The CDR3 DNA follows: TGTGCCACCGGACGGGTACCCACCAACACCATATATTTT.